A single sample gave rise to the 23 T cell receptor beta chains below, sequenced in a study of response to subunit inactivated influenza vaccine. TCRdb called the RT-PCR reads again in MiXCR, with one record for every CDR3 protein. The table lists around 580,000 distinct CDR3 sequences, 13% to 15% of them singletons. The sample was PBMCs from blood, taken about 11 days after vaccination. The receptors come from a man in his fifties or sixties who received an inactivated influenza vaccine.

The CDR3 protein is CSPSVGTNYGYTF. The CDR3 DNA reads as TGCAGTCCCAGCGTGGGGACTAACTATGGCTACACCTTC. This chain joins TRBV20-1 and TRBJ1-2; D is uncertain. V was cut by 8 bases and J by 0 bases, with 13 bases left in between. The CDR3 runs 13 residues. CDR1 is DFQATT and CDR2 is SNEGSKA in the germline V gene (reference sequence).

This clonotype was seen repeatedly, ten times or more. The V and J genes are TRBV24-1 and TRBJ2-5; 14 bases line up with TRBD2. Per the germline V gene, CDR1 is KGHDR and CDR2 is SFDVKD. The V gene end was trimmed by 2 bases and the J gene end by 5 bases; junction bases not matched to a gene: 12. The CDR3 covers 19 residues. The CDR3, as DNA: TGTGCCACCAGTGATTCTACCGGGACTAGCGGGAGTATGATGGAGACCCAGTACTTC. Amino acid sequence: CATSDSTGTSGSMMETQYF.

The CDR3 coding sequence is TGTGCCATCAGTGAGGGACCGGTGGATAACTATGGCTACACCTTC. It is translated as CAISEGPVDNYGYTF. The rearrangement joins TRBV10-3 to TRBJ1-2, with no clear D. V lost 2 bases and J lost 1, with 11 bases in between. The CDR3 covers 15 residues. The germline gives CDR1 ENHRY, CDR2 SYGVKD.

Only a few counts were recorded for this clonotype. V usage is TRBV6-2 or TRBV6-3 and J usage is TRBJ2-7; D ambiguous. The germline V and J ends were trimmed by 5 bases and 2 bases, with 16 bases remaining between them. CDR1 is MNHEY, CDR2 SVGEGT, per germline. The CDR3 has 15 amino acids. The CDR3: CASSPGRGGAYEQYF. The CDR3 DNA follows: TGTGCCAGCAGTCCCGGGCGCGGCGGAGCCTACGAGCAGTACTTC.

CDR3 DNA sequence: TGTGCCAGCAGTTTCTCAGGCTCTGGAAACACCATATATTTT. Translating it yields CASSFSGSGNTIYF. This chain uses TRBV12-3 or TRBV12-4 with TRBJ1-3, with unresolved D. The CDR3 is 14 amino acids. Trimming shortened V by 3 bases and J by 0 bases, and 6 bases separated the two germline ends.

This clonotype was counted at least ten times. The J gene is TRBJ2-1, the V gene TRBV7-2, with D possibly called TRBD1 or TRBD2 (5 bases each). V lost 1 base and J lost 7, with 8 bases in between. The CDR3 spans 13 residues. The germline V gene has CDR1 SGHTA and CDR2 FQGNSA. The CDR3 bases are TGTGCCAGCAGCTTAGAGGGGAGAAATGAGCAGTTCTTC. This gives the protein CASSLEGRNEQFF. Full variable domain (remainder filled in from reference TRBV7-2 and TRBJ2-1): GAGVSQSPSNKVTEKGKDVELRCDPISGHTALYWYRQSLGQGLEFLIYFQGNSAPDKSGLPSDRFSAERTGGSVSTLTIQRTQQEDSAVYLCASSLEGRNEQFFGPGTRLTVL.

J is TRBJ2-1 and V is TRBV28, with 15 bases identical to TRBD2. The CDR3 is 17 amino acids. Per germline, CDR1 MDHEN and CDR2 SYDVKM. Unmatched junction bases numbered 3, after V lost 6 bases and J lost 0 bases. The CDR3 reads CASRGLAGGPSYNEQFF. For the CDR3, the DNA is TGTGCCAGCAGAGGACTAGCGGGGGGGCCCTCCTACAATGAGCAGTTCTTC.

The sample holds a few counts of this clonotype. The rearrangement joins TRBV5-1 to TRBJ2-1; 9 bases match TRBD1. V trimming: 0 bases; J trimming: 5 bases; junction bases outside the gene matches: 6. The V gene's germline CDR1 is SGHRS and CDR2 YFSETQ. This CDR3 spans 16 amino acids. CDR3 in amino acids: CASSLGGTGWNNEQFF. In nucleotides, the CDR3 is TGCGCCAGCAGCTTGGGTGGGACAGGGTGGAACAATGAGCAGTTCTTC. The variable domain in full, completed from reference TRBV5-1 and TRBJ2-1, reads KAGVTQTPRYLIKTRGQQVTLSCSPISGHRSVSWYQQTPGQGLQFLFEYFSETQRNKGNFPGRFSGRQFSNSRSEMNVSTLELGDSALYLCASSLGGTGWNNEQFFGPGTRLTVL.

This clonotype was seen repeatedly, ten times or more. The V gene is TRBV5-1, the J gene TRBJ2-2; D unclear. CDR3 length: 14 amino acids. Trimming cost V 0 bases and J 7 bases, with 10 bases left between them. CDR1 is SGHRS, CDR2 YFSETQ, per germline. CDR3 loop: CASSLAVMRGELFF. CDR3 sequence (DNA): TGCGCCAGCAGCTTGGCCGTAATGCGCGGGGAGCTGTTTTTT.

The gene calls are TRBV29-1 and TRBJ1-2; 7 nucleotides agree with TRBD1. CDR3 length: 15 residues. CDR1 and CDR2 (germline): SQVTM, ANQGSEA. The ends lost 8 bases at V and 2 bases at J; junction bases unmatched: 14. Here the CDR3 DNA reads TGCAGCACCCCTTCAAGACAGGGAGGGAACTATGGCTACACCTTC. Translated: CSTPSRQGGNYGYTF.

The V gene is TRBV6-2 or TRBV6-3, the J gene TRBJ1-5, with D perhaps matching TRBD1 (6 bases). V lost 10 bases and J 2 bases, leaving 15 bases between the germline ends. The CDR3 loop spans 14 amino acids. Germline V gene lookup returns CDR1 MNHEY and CDR2 SVGEGT. The CDR3 protein is CANEQGKGNQPQHF. In DNA, the CDR3 is TGTGCCAACGAACAGGGAAAGGGCAATCAGCCCCAGCATTTT.

Here the CDR3 DNA reads TGTGCCAGCAGCTTTATCACAGGGCAACATTACTCCTACGAGCAGTACTTC. This encodes CASSFITGQHYSYEQYF. The chain employs TRBV5-6 and TRBJ2-7, with D possibly being TRBD1 (6 bases). CDR3 length: 17 amino acids. Germline V gene sequence: CDR1 SGHDT, CDR2 YYEEEE. V was pared by 2 bases and J by 0 bases, with 18 bases between.

This clonotype has more than one count but fewer than ten. The chain combines TRBV20-1 with TRBJ2-5; TRBD1 matches 9 bases. Trimming cost V 4 bases and J 5 bases; bases outside gene matches: 2. This CDR3 spans 12 amino acids. Germline lookup yields CDR1 DFQATT and CDR2 SNEGSKA (reference sequence). The CDR3 spells CSATDRGETQYF. In DNA form, the CDR3 reads TGCAGTGCTACGGACAGGGGCGAGACCCAGTACTTC.

This chain connects TRBV20-1 to TRBJ1-1; no clear D gene. The CDR3 has 12 residues. Per germline, CDR1 DFQATT and CDR2 SNEGSKA (reference sequence). CDR3 protein: CRAKTSNTEAFF. Here the CDR3 DNA reads TGCAGGGCAAAGACAAGCAACACTGAAGCTTTCTTT.

V and J are TRBV7-2 and TRBJ2-1; D is uncertain. Trimming pared 4 bases from V and 3 bases from J, leaving 10 bases between. The CDR3 is made up of 14 amino acids. The germline V gene encodes CDR1 SGHTA and CDR2 FQGNSA. The CDR3 region is CASSSPGFYNEQFF. CDR3 in DNA: TGTGCCAGCAGCTCCCCGGGCTTCTACAATGAGCAGTTCTTC.

The chain uses TRBV28 and TRBJ2-1, with 7 nucleotides matching TRBD1. The germline V gene encodes CDR1 MDHEN and CDR2 SYDVKM. The CDR3 covers 16 residues. V lost 6 bases and J lost 5; bases outside the gene matches: 13. The CDR3 loop reads CASSSRTGLGNNEQFF. CDR3 DNA: TGTGCCAGCAGCTCAAGGACAGGCCTCGGGAACAATGAGCAGTTCTTC.

This clonotype was counted a few times. The chain has TRBV2 and TRBJ1-3; D might be TRBD1 (5 bases). The germline gives CDR1 SNHLY, CDR2 FYNNEI. Between the trimmed V and J ends, which lost 8 bases and 0 bases, there was a span of 14 bases. CDR3 length: 15 residues. The CDR3 sequence: CASGLDRISGNTIYF. CDR3 nucleotide sequence: TGTGCCAGCGGTCTCGACAGAATCTCTGGAAACACCATATATTTT.

A few counts support this clonotype. The chain carries TRBV10-3 and TRBJ1-1; D is ambiguous. The CDR3 is 14 amino acids. The V and J ends lost 3 bases and 2 bases respectively, with 10 bases between them. Germline V gives CDR1 ENHRY, CDR2 SYGVKD. CDR3 in DNA: TGTGCCATCAGTGACTTCAACCGAAACACTGAAGCTTTCTTT. It codes for CAISDFNRNTEAFF.

The chain carries TRBV20-1 and TRBJ1-2, with TRBD1 as a possible D gene (6 bases). This CDR3 has 18 amino acids. The germline gives CDR1 DFQATT, CDR2 SNEGSKA (reference sequence). V dropped 0 bases and J dropped 0 bases, with 20 bases sitting between them. In DNA, the CDR3 is TGCAGTGCTAGAGATCTGGACAGATATAACCCGTCTAACTATGGCTACACCTTC. Its translation is CSARDLDRYNPSNYGYTF.

The chain joins TRBV7-9 to TRBJ2-4; 7 positions match TRBD1. This CDR3 is built from 13 residues. The V gene's germline CDR1 is SEHNR and CDR2 FQNEAQ (reference sequence). The J segment lost 8 bases and the V segment lost 1 base, leaving 2 bases of the junction unmatched. CDR3 protein: CASSLDQGDIQYF. As DNA, the CDR3 is TGTGCCAGCAGCTTAGATCAGGGGGACATTCAGTACTTC.

This clonotype was counted only a few times. J is TRBJ1-6 and V is TRBV19; no clear D gene. CDR3 length: 13 amino acids. The germline V gene has CDR1 LNHDA and CDR2 SQIVND (reference sequence). The V and J ends lost 5 bases and 9 bases respectively, with 11 bases between them. CDR3 loop: CASSERGSSPLHF. CDR3 in DNA: TGTGCCAGTAGTGAGCGGGGAAGTTCACCCCTCCACTTT.

The V call is TRBV28, the J call TRBJ2-6, with D hard to call. The CDR3 is made up of 14 amino acids. Trimming took off 3 bases at V and 1 base at J, with 4 bases between the two ends. The germline V gene has CDR1 MDHEN and CDR2 SYDVKM. CDR3 sequence (DNA): TGTGCCAGCAGTTTGCTATCTGGGGCCAACGTCCTGACTTTC. Residues: CASSLLSGANVLTF.

This clonotype was found a few times. The chain couples TRBV29-1 to TRBJ2-4; 9 nucleotides agree with TRBD1. Germline trimming cut 7 bases from V and 2 bases from J; bases unmatched to any gene: 15. The CDR3 totals 17 residues. In germline, CDR1 is SQVTM, CDR2 ANQGSEA. The CDR3 coding sequence is TGCAGCGCCGCCCCGGGACAGGGATTCGCGTCCAAAAACATTCAGTACTTC. Encoded protein: CSAAPGQGFASKNIQYF.